Below, 26 T cell receptor beta chains from the same sample are listed, as sequenced in a study of read filtering for tumor transcriptome and immune sequencing. Molecular barcoded adaptors covering alpha/delta and beta/gamma chains were used on about 390 ng RNA. MiXCR, run by TCRdb on the reads, gives a single entry per CDR3 protein. The data show some 80,000 distinct CDR3 sequences, 10% to 15% seen once. What was sequenced was a population of CD138-negative cells sorted from bone marrow. Receptors were obtained from a donor at least 40 years old with multiple myeloma.

Ten or more counts support this clonotype. This chain links TRBV20-1 with TRBJ2-1, with D maybe TRBD2 (5 bases). With 0 bases removed from V and 9 bases from J, the gap between germline ends came to 18 bases. The germline V gene has CDR1 DFQATT and CDR2 SNEGSKA (reference sequence). The CDR3 has 15 amino acids. In DNA, the CDR3 is TGCAGTGCTAGAGATCCAGCGGTCCCCGTCAGTGAGCAGTTCTTC. Translation: CSARDPAVPVSEQFF.

About this clonotype: A much bigger clone sits one base away, suggesting this may be a read error. V gene TRBV28 combines with J gene TRBJ1-1; D gene ambiguous. The CDR3 sequence is 14 residues long. Germline CDR1 is MDHEN and CDR2 is SYDVKM. Between the trimmed V and J ends, which lost 4 bases and 0 bases, there was a span of 9 bases. This chain's CDR3 is CASSWPGMNTEAFF. CDR3 coding DNA: TGTGCCAGCAGTTGGCCCGGGATGAACACTGAAGCTTTCTTT.

The V gene is TRBV6-5, the J gene TRBJ2-1; TRBD2 might be the D (6 bases). The V gene lost 10 bases and the J gene lost 1 base, with 11 bases spanning the gap. CDR3 length equals 13 residues. Germline V gives CDR1 MNHEY, CDR2 SVGAGI. Here the CDR3 DNA reads TGTGCCACCGTGACTAGGTCCTACAATGAGCAGTTCTTC. Protein product: CATVTRSYNEQFF.

The sample holds many counts of this clonotype. The chain employs TRBV6-2 or TRBV6-3 and TRBJ2-2, with D unclear. This CDR3 is 13 amino acids long. CDR1 and CDR2 (germline): MNHEY, SVGEGT. V was shortened by 6 bases and J by 4 bases, with 9 bases between the two germline ends. The CDR3 nucleotides read TGTGCCAGCAGCCACACCCGCACCGGGGAGCTGTTTTTT. It encodes CASSHTRTGELFF.

The sample holds many counts of this clonotype. V usage is TRBV6-2 or TRBV6-3 and J usage is TRBJ1-2; 11 positions match TRBD1. J was trimmed by 4 bases and V by 6 bases; bases with no gene match: 10. The CDR3 is made up of 16 amino acids. The germline V gene encodes CDR1 MNHEY and CDR2 SVGEGT. CDR3 sequence reads: CASRSLPGQGVYGYTF. In nucleotides, the CDR3 is TGTGCCAGCAGGTCCCTTCCGGGACAGGGGGTCTATGGCTACACCTTC.

This clonotype was recorded at least ten times. This chain links TRBV7-9 with TRBJ2-7; 7 bases are a match to TRBD2. V gave up 1 base and J gave up 0 bases; unmatched junction bases: 15. Germline assignment: CDR1 SEHNR and CDR2 FQNEAQ (reference sequence). This CDR3 has 19 amino acids. The CDR3 is CASSLGLAGRQTYSYEQYF. The CDR3 DNA follows: TGTGCCAGCAGCTTAGGGTTAGCGGGTCGTCAGACTTACTCCTACGAGCAGTACTTC.

The chain uses TRBV20-1 and TRBJ2-7, with D perhaps assigned TRBD1 or TRBD2 (5 bases each). Trimming stripped 2 bases from V and 0 bases from J, with 11 bases between. This CDR3 has 14 residues. Germline assignment: CDR1 DFQATT and CDR2 SNEGSKA (reference sequence). In DNA form, the CDR3 reads TGCAGTGCTAGACGGGACCCGAGCTCCTACGAGCAGTACTTC. Translation gives CSARRDPSSYEQYF.

This clonotype was counted at least ten times. The genes are TRBV20-1 and TRBJ1-5, with D possibly TRBD1 on 6 matching bases. The V and J ends lost 5 bases and 12 bases respectively, with 14 bases between them. Per germline, CDR1 DFQATT and CDR2 SNEGSKA (reference sequence). This CDR3 has 11 amino acids. The CDR3 region has the DNA TGCAGTGCTGAACGGGGCAGGGGCCAGCATTTT. Translation: CSAERGRGQHF.

This clonotype was found many times. The chain recombines TRBV28 with TRBJ1-5, with D possibly being TRBD1 (6 bases). The germline V and J ends were trimmed by 11 bases and 8 bases, with 16 bases remaining between them. This CDR3 is built from 12 residues. The germline gives CDR1 MDHEN, CDR2 SYDVKM. The CDR3 loop is CAATGGEKPQHF. Here the CDR3 DNA reads TGTGCCGCCACGGGGGGCGAAAAGCCCCAGCATTTT.

This clonotype showed up many times. The chain combines TRBV7-3 with TRBJ2-2; D unclear. V lost 4 bases and J lost 3, with 9 bases in between. Germline V gene sequence: CDR1 SGHTA, CDR2 FQGTGA. This CDR3 comprises 14 residues. The CDR3 DNA follows: TGTGCCAGCAGCTCCGACCGATACACCGGGGAGCTGTTTTTT. It yields the protein CASSSDRYTGELFF.

This rearrangement joins TRBV5-1 to TRBJ2-7; D may be TRBD1 (6 bases). V lost 4 bases to trimming and J lost 2 bases, with 13 bases between them. Per germline, CDR1 SGHRS and CDR2 YFSETQ. This CDR3 is built from 14 residues. The CDR3 nucleotides read TGCGCCAGCAGCAACGGGACACTAGCCTACGAGCAGTACTTC. Translation gives CASSNGTLAYEQYF. Full variable domain (remainder filled in from reference TRBV5-1 and TRBJ2-7): KAGVTQTPRYLIKTRGQQVTLSCSPISGHRSVSWYQQTPGQGLQFLFEYFSETQRNKGNFPGRFSGRQFSNSRSEMNVSTLELGDSALYLCASSNGTLAYEQYFGPGTRLTVT.

The chain is built from TRBV12-3 or TRBV12-4 and TRBJ1-1; possible D gene TRBD1, 5 bases. CDR3 length: 14 amino acids. Trimming stripped 3 bases from V and 8 bases from J, with 16 bases between. CDR3 amino acids: CASSLAGTGREAFF. In DNA, the CDR3 is TGTGCCAGCAGTTTGGCAGGGACGGGACGCGAAGCTTTCTTT.

This clonotype was seen ten or more times. The genes are TRBV20-1 and TRBJ2-3; 7 positions agree with TRBD1. Germline assignment: CDR1 DFQATT and CDR2 SNEGSKA (reference sequence). V lost 0 bases to trimming and J lost 3 bases; unmatched junction nucleotides: 9. This CDR3 contains 16 residues. CDR3 region: CSARDPRQGRTDTQYF. The CDR3, as DNA: TGCAGTGCTAGAGATCCCCGACAGGGACGGACAGATACGCAGTATTTT.

Many counts were recorded for this clonotype. The chain has TRBV7-3 and TRBJ2-1; 12 bases map to TRBD2. Germline-derived CDR1 and CDR2 are SGHTA and FQGTGA. The CDR3 totals 17 residues. V shed 2 bases, J shed 7 bases, and the junction held 9 bases outside the gene matches. The CDR3 here is CASSLAPLAGGWNEQFF. CDR3 nucleotides: TGTGCCAGCAGCTTAGCCCCTCTAGCGGGAGGGTGGAATGAGCAGTTCTTC.

This clonotype was seen at least ten times. The chain has TRBV5-1 and TRBJ2-1; D call uncertain. The CDR3 length is 15 residues. Trimming cost V 0 bases and J 8 bases, with 15 bases left between them. Germline V CDR1 and CDR2: SGHRS, YFSETQ. The CDR3 sequence is CASSLAAGPTDEQFF. CDR3 DNA: TGCGCCAGCAGCTTGGCCGCTGGCCCTACGGATGAGCAGTTCTTC.

Regarding this clonotype: Germline and junction disagree at one end, which may indicate a read error. The CDR3 here is CASIYSGSGTYEQYF. CDR3 bases: TGTGCCAGCATTTACTCCGGGTCAGGGACCTACGAGCAGTACTTC. The chain carries TRBV6-6 and TRBJ2-7; tentatively, D is TRBD1 (5 bases). The CDR3 length is 15 residues. Germline values: CDR1 MNHNY, CDR2 SVGAGI (reference sequence).

By its share, this clonotype is large. The genes are TRBV7-9 and TRBJ2-7; 9 positions agree with TRBD2. The length of the CDR3 is 14 residues. Looked up from germline, CDR1 is SEHNR and CDR2 is FQNEAQ (reference sequence). Trimming cost V 5 bases and J 3 bases; bases outside gene matches: 5. This CDR3 reads CASSPPSGDYEQYF. Written as DNA, the CDR3 is TGTGCCAGCAGCCCCCCTAGCGGGGACTACGAGCAGTACTTC.

This clonotype was seen ten or more times. The chain couples TRBV6-1 to TRBJ1-2; D remains unclear. CDR1 and CDR2 (germline): MNHNS, SASEGT. The V end was cut by 3 bases, the J end by 2 bases, with 16 bases between. This CDR3 contains 16 residues. The CDR3 region has the DNA TGTGCCAGCAGTGAGGGGATGGCCGGAACCAACTATGGCTACACCTTC. This sequence encodes CASSEGMAGTNYGYTF.

The gene calls are TRBV29-1 and TRBJ2-3; D call uncertain. The CDR3 is made up of 16 amino acids. V was pared by 3 bases and J by 0 bases, with 16 bases between. From germline, CDR1 is SQVTM and CDR2 ANQGSEA. The CDR3 spells CSVDYPFHPSTDTQYF. The CDR3 DNA follows: TGCAGCGTTGATTACCCCTTCCACCCTAGCACAGATACGCAGTATTTT.

This clonotype was detected ten times or more. The chain combines TRBV29-1 with TRBJ1-1, with D perhaps matching TRBD1 (6 bases). V was shortened by 4 bases and J by 8 bases, with 20 bases between the two germline ends. Germline V gives CDR1 SQVTM, CDR2 ANQGSEA. This CDR3 is built from 14 residues. CDR3 loop: CSVGGQSLRQEAFF. CDR3 DNA: TGCAGCGTTGGCGGACAGTCTCTCAGGCAAGAAGCTTTCTTT.

This clonotype appeared many times. V is TRBV29-1 and J is TRBJ1-3; no clear D. Germline V gives CDR1 SQVTM, CDR2 ANQGSEA. CDR3 size: 11 residues. V was clipped by 6 bases and J by 1 base, with 4 bases between them. CDR3 sequence: CSVRSGNTIYF. DNA of the CDR3: TGCAGCGTAAGGTCTGGAAACACCATATATTTT.

The V call is TRBV7-8, the J call TRBJ2-2; maybe TRBD1 (5 bases). This CDR3 spans 13 amino acids. Germline values: CDR1 SGHVS, CDR2 FQNEAQ. Trimming took off 8 bases at V and 0 bases at J, with 7 bases between the two ends. In nucleotides, the CDR3 is TGTGCCAGCGGACATTCGAACACCGGGGAGCTGTTTTTT. Its protein is CASGHSNTGELFF.

This clonotype came up many times. The J gene is TRBJ2-1, the V gene TRBV12-5; 13 bases align to TRBD2. There are 16 residues in the CDR3. The V segment lost 5 bases and the J segment 8 bases; nucleotides outside the gene matches: 9. Germline V gives CDR1 LGHNT, CDR2 FRNRAP. In DNA form, the CDR3 reads TGTGCTAGTGGTCCCGGGACTAGCGGGGATACCGATGAGCAGTTCTTC. Amino acid sequence: CASGPGTSGDTDEQFF. The entire variable domain, with the rest obtained from reference TRBV12-5 and TRBJ2-1, is as follows: DARVTQTPRHKVTEMGQEVTMRCQPILGHNTVFWYRQTMMQGLELLAYFRNRAPLDDSGMPKDRFSAEMPDATLATLKIQPSEPRDSAVYFCASGPGTSGDTDEQFFGPGTRLTVL.

This clonotype was counted between two and nine times. Germline is not matched at one junction end, which may reflect a read error. The chain links TRBV7-2 to TRBJ2-7; D is uncertain. The CDR3 consists of 14 residues. The V gene's germline CDR1 is SGHTA and CDR2 FQGNSA. The CDR3 nucleotides are TGTGTCAGCAGCTTAGCCCAGTTCTCCTACGAGCAGTACTTC. Translated, it gives CVSSLAQFSYEQYF.

The chain joins TRBV28 to TRBJ2-7, with 12 bases matching TRBD2. Germline CDR1 and CDR2: MDHEN and SYDVKM. The CDR3 loop spans 16 amino acids. Trimming took 2 bases from V and 3 from J; bases not matched to a gene: 5. The CDR3 coding sequence is TGTGCCAGCAGTTTAGAACTAGCGGGAGGCCACTACGAGCAGTACTTC. This sequence encodes CASSLELAGGHYEQYF.

This clonotype was counted only a few times. The chain carries TRBV27 and TRBJ2-2, with 9 bases that match TRBD1. The V segment lost 7 bases and the J segment 3 bases; nucleotides outside the gene matches: 12. Germline loops: CDR1 MNHEY, CDR2 SMNVEV (reference sequence). The CDR3 sequence is 17 residues long. DNA for the CDR3: TGTGCCAGCAAAACAGGGGGCCTTACGTGGGACACCGGGGAGCTGTTTTTT. The encoded protein is CASKTGGLTWDTGELFF.